One sample yielded the 14 T cell receptor beta chains listed below, sequenced in a study of T cells in Graves' hyperthyroidism and ophthalmopathy. TCR beta CDR3 regions were amplified from RNA. Using the HTBI primer set, a first-round RT-PCR was run on the TCR CDR3. TCRdb fed the multiplex PCR reads into MiXCR, producing one record per CDR3 protein. The sample includes hundreds of thousands of distinct CDR3 sequences, 14% to 15% of them seen just once. The sequenced material came from blood. These receptors all come from a woman younger than 45 with Graves' hyperthyroidism.

This clonotype was observed many times. V gene TRBV28 combines with J gene TRBJ2-7; the match to TRBD2 covers 7 bases. Germline CDR1 reads MDHEN; CDR2 reads SYDVKM. The CDR3 sequence is 15 residues long. V was pared by 2 bases and J by 7 bases, with 11 bases of the junction left unmatched. The CDR3 here is CASSLSGNHFWEQYF. Written as DNA, the CDR3 is TGTGCCAGCAGTTTAAGCGGGAACCATTTCTGGGAGCAGTACTTC.

V gene TRBV9 combines with J gene TRBJ1-1, with a possible D match to TRBD1 (6 bases). The CDR3 has 15 residues. CDR1 SGDLS and CDR2 YYNGEE come from the germline V gene. Trimming removed 3 bases from V and 3 bases from J, with 15 bases in between. In DNA form, the CDR3 reads TGTGCCAGCAGCGCTACAGGGTCGGGGGACACTGAAGCTTTCTTT. Its protein product is CASSATGSGDTEAFF.

This clonotype came up many times. V gene TRBV10-3 combines with J gene TRBJ2-7; D is possibly TRBD2 (6 bases). V gave up 4 bases and J gave up 5 bases, with 6 bases separating them. Germline CDR1 and CDR2: ENHRY and SYGVKD. The CDR3 consists of 11 residues. The CDR3, as DNA: TGTGCCATCAGTGGCGGGAACGAGCAGTACTTC. This sequence encodes CAISGGNEQYF.

This clonotype was recorded a few times. This chain uses TRBV18 with TRBJ2-7, with 8 bases matching TRBD1. Germline loops: CDR1 KGHSH, CDR2 LQKENI. CDR3 length: 14 residues. The junction had 1 base not matched to a gene; V was cut back by 2 bases and J by 1 base. The CDR3, as DNA: TGTGCCAGCTCACCAGGGGACAGGTCCTACGAGCAGTACTTC. This sequence encodes CASSPGDRSYEQYF.

This clonotype appeared once. A read error may be the cause here, since a much bigger clone is one base away. This chain connects TRBV14 to TRBJ2-7; the D call may be TRBD1 or TRBD2 (5 bases each). V was pared by 5 bases and J by 5 bases, with 22 bases between. There are 16 residues in the CDR3. CDR1 and CDR2 from the germline V gene are SGHDN and FVKESK. CDR3 in DNA: TGTGCCAGCAGCTCGATAAATGGGGGTAAGCTTCACGAGCAGTACTTC. The encoded protein is CASSSINGGKLHEQYF.

The table lists this clonotype with many counts. The chain is built from TRBV3-1 and TRBJ2-1; tentatively, D is TRBD2 (5 bases). The germline V and J ends were trimmed by 1 base and 5 bases, with 18 bases remaining between them. Germline assignment: CDR1 LGHDT and CDR2 YNNKEL (reference sequence). The CDR3 has 17 amino acids. The CDR3 bases are TGTGCCAGCAGCCAAGTTAATAGGTGGGAGCAGGACAATGAGCAGTTCTTC. Translating gives CASSQVNRWEQDNEQFF.

This clonotype was found a few times. Written as DNA, the CDR3 is TGTGCCAGCAGCTTAGGGACAGGCTATGGCTACACCTTC. Residues: CASSLGTGYGYTF. The chain uses TRBV7-9 and TRBJ1-2; 7 bases are a match to TRBD1. J was trimmed by 4 bases and V by 1 base; bases with no gene match: 0. The CDR3 runs to 13 residues. CDR1 and CDR2 from the germline V gene are SEHNR and FQNEAQ (reference sequence).

The J gene is TRBJ2-5, the V gene TRBV20-1; 9 positions match TRBD1. This CDR3 region has 13 residues. CDR1 is DFQATT, CDR2 SNEGSKA, per germline (reference sequence). Trimming at V came to 5 bases and at J to 4 bases, leaving 5 bases not matched to a gene. The CDR3 nucleotides read TGCAGTGCTTGGGACAGGGCCCGAGAGACCCAGTACTTC. It translates to CSAWDRARETQYF.

In this sample, this clonotype turned up many times. The chain links TRBV18 to TRBJ2-1, with 10 positions matching TRBD1. Trimming removed 3 bases from V and 6 bases from J; junction bases left unmatched: 5. The CDR3 runs 15 residues. Germline lookup yields CDR1 KGHSH and CDR2 LQKENI. The CDR3 here is CASSPTGGLVNEQFF. CDR3 nucleotide sequence: TGTGCCAGCTCACCGACAGGGGGCTTAGTCAATGAGCAGTTCTTC.

This clonotype was picked up a small number of times. The chain employs TRBV7-6 and TRBJ2-7, with D perhaps matching TRBD2 (7 bases). This CDR3 has 16 amino acids. CDR1 SGHVS and CDR2 FNYEAQ come from the germline V gene. Trimming stripped 0 bases from V and 4 bases from J, with 16 bases between. The CDR3 region is CASSLAGGRGVYEQYF. The CDR3 nucleotides read TGTGCCAGCAGCTTAGCGGGGGGGCGTGGCGTATACGAGCAGTACTTC.

This clonotype was counted between two and nine times. In nucleotides, the CDR3 is TGCAGTGCCCGCACAGGGGACCTCGAGCAGTACTTC. Its protein is CSARTGDLEQYF. The gene calls are TRBV20-1 and TRBJ2-7; 7 nucleotides line up with TRBD1. Germline V lookup: CDR1 DFQATT, CDR2 SNEGSKA (reference sequence). J lost 6 bases, V lost 6 bases, and 8 bases had no gene match. The CDR3 extends over 12 amino acids.

This clonotype has a count of ten or more. The V and J genes are TRBV20-1 and TRBJ1-5, with D perhaps TRBD1 (5 bases). V lost 1 base, J lost 6 bases, and 13 bases lay in between. Germline CDR1 DFQATT, CDR2 SNEGSKA (reference sequence). There are 14 residues in the CDR3. The CDR3 DNA reads TGCAGTGCTAGAGCTGGGCGCAGGGCTCAGCCCCAGCATTTT. Translated: CSARAGRRAQPQHF.

This clonotype occurred many times. This chain connects TRBV28 to TRBJ2-6; D gene uncertain. Trimming removed 3 bases at V and 0 bases at J, with 6 bases between. The germline CDR1 and CDR2 sequences are MDHEN and SYDVKM. This CDR3 has 15 amino acids. This CDR3 reads CASSFAASGANVLTF. In DNA, the CDR3 is TGTGCCAGCAGTTTTGCCGCCTCTGGGGCCAACGTCCTGACTTTC.

This clonotype was detected many times. The chain recombines TRBV6-1 with TRBJ1-1, with 7 bases identical to TRBD1. The germline V gene encodes CDR1 MNHNS and CDR2 SASEGT. V lost 6 bases and J lost 5; bases outside the gene matches: 6. This CDR3 has 13 amino acids. CDR3 sequence reads: CASRHRGRTEAFF. The CDR3 nucleotides read TGTGCCAGCAGACACAGGGGCCGAACTGAAGCTTTCTTT.